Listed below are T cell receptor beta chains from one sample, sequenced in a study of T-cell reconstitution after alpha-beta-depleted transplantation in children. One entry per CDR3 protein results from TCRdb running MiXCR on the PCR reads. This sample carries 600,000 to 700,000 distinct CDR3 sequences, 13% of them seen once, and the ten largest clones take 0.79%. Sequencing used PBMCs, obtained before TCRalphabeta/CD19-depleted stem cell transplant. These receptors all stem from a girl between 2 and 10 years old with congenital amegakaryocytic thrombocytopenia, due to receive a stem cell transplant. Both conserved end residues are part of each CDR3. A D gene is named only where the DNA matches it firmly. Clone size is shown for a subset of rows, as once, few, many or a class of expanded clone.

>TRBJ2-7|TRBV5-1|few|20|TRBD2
TGCGCCAGCAGCTTGGAGGGTGTTGGACAGGGGACTAGCGGCACCTACGAGCAGTACTTC
CASSLEGVGQGTSGTYEQYF
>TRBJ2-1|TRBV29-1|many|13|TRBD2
TGCAGCGTGGGACTAGCGGACCACAATGAGCAGTTCTTC
CSVGLADHNEQFF
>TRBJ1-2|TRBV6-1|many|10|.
TGTGCCAGCAGTGAAAAGCGCTACACCTTC
CASSEKRYTF
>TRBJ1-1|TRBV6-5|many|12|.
TGTGCCAGCAGTTATGGGGTCGCTGAAGCTTTCTTT
CASSYGVAEAFF
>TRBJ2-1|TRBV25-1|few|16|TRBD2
TGTGCCAGCAGTGAATATAAGGGACTAGCGAGCAATGAGCAGTTCTTC
CASSEYKGLASNEQFF
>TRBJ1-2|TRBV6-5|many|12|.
TGTGCCAGCAGTGGGGACACCGCTGGCTACACCTTC
CASSGDTAGYTF
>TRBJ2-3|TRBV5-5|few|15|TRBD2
TGTGCCAGCAGCTTGGAGCGGGAGAGCACAGATACGCAGTATTTT
CASSLERESTDTQYF
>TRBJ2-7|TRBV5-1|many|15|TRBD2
TGCGCCAGCAGCAGGACTAGCGGGAGTAAATACGAGCAGTACTTC
CASSRTSGSKYEQYF
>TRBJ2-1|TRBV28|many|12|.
TGTGCCAGCAGTTTGGGGGTGTGGGAGCAGTTCTTC
CASSLGVWEQFF
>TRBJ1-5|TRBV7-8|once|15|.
TGTGCCAGCAGCTCAAGGACAGTAGTGAATCAGCCCCAGCATTTT
CASSSRTVVNQPQHF
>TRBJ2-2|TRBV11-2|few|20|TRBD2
TGTGCCAGCAGCCCCTATGGGTCCTTTAGCGGGACCTCGAACACCGGGGAGCTGTTTTTT
CASSPYGSFSGTSNTGELFF
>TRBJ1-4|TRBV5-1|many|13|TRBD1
TGCGCCAGCGGACAGGGTTTTAATGAAAAACTGTTTTTT
CASGQGFNEKLFF
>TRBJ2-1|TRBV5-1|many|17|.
TGCGCCAGCAGCCCCACGCAGGTGGGAGAAGGCTACAATGAGCAGTTCTTC
CASSPTQVGEGYNEQFF
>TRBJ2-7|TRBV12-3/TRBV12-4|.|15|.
TGTGCCAGGAATCACCGGGACAACACCTCCTACGAGCAGTCCTTC
CARNHRDNTSYEQSF
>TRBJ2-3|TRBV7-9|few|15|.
TGTGCCAGCAGCCCAGGGGGGGCCGGCACAGATACGCAGTATTTT
CASSPGGAGTDTQYF
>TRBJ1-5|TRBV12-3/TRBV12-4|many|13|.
TGTGCCAGCAGTCTCAATAGCAATCAGCCCCAGCATTTT
CASSLNSNQPQHF
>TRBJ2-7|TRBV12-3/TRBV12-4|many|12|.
TGTGCCAGCAGTTTCGGTCCCGCCGGGCAGTACTTC
CASSFGPAGQYF
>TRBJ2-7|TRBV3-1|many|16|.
TGTGCCAGCAGCCAAGATGACGGGATCCTGGCCGGGAAGCAGTACTTC
CASSQDDGILAGKQYF
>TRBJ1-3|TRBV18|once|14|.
TGTGCCAGCTCACCATTGGCGGTCGGAAACACCATATATTTT
CASSPLAVGNTIYF
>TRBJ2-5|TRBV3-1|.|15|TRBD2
TGTGCCAGCAGCATACCGGGACTAGCGGGAGAGACCCAGTACTTC
CASSIPGLAGETQYF
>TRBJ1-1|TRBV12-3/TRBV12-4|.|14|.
TGTGCCAGCAGCGCCGGGACGATAGAGACTGAAGCTTTCTTT
CASSAGTIETEAFF
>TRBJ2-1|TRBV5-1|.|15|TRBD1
TGCGCCAGCAGCTCCCTGACAGGGCTGTACAATGAGCAGTTCTTC
CASSSLTGLYNEQFF
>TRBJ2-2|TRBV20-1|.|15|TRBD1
TGCAGTGCTGGCTGGACAGGGGACGGCACCGGGGAGCTGTTTTTT
CSAGWTGDGTGELFF
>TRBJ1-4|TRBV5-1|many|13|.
TGCGCCAGCAGCTTGACCCTGGATGAAAAACTGTTTTTT
CASSLTLDEKLFF